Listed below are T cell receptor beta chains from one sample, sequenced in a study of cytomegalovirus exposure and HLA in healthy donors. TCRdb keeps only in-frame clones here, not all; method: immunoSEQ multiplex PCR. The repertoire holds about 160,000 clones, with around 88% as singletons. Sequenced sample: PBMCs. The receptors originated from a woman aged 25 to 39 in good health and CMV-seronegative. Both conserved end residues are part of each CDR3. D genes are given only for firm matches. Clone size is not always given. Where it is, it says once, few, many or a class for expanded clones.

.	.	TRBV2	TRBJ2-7	TGTGCCAGCAGGGGCACCTCCTACGAGCAGTACTTC	CASRGTSYEQYF
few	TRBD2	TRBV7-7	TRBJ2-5	TGTGCCAGCAGCTTGCGGGAGGGGCAAGAGACCCAGTACTTC	CASSLREGQETQYF
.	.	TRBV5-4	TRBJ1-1	TGTGCCAGCAGCTTTGGACCTTCGGGGGCTTTCTTT	CASSFGPSGAFF
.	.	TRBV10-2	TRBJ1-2	TGCGCCAGCAGTGACTCAGTTAACTATGGCTACACCTTC	CASSDSVNYGYTF
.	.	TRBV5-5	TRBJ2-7	TGTGCCAGCAGCTTGTTTTTGGAGTCCTACGAGCAGTACTTC	CASSLFLESYEQYF
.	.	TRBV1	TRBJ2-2	TGCACCAGCAGCCCCCGGGGGCTGTTTTTT	CTSSPRGLFF
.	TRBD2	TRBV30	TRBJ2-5	TGTGCCTGGAGTATACTAGCGGGAATCCAAGAGACCCAGTACTTC	CAWSILAGIQETQYF
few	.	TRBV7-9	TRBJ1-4	TGTGCCAGCAGCACAGACAGAAAGGCAACTAATGAAAAACTGTTTTTT	CASSTDRKATNEKLFF
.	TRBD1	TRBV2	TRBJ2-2	TGTGCCAGCAGTTGGGACAGGGGGCGAGGGGAGCTGTTTTTT	CASSWDRGRGELFF
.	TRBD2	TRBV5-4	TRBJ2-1	TGTGCCAGCAGGGGTAGCGGGAGTGTCTCCTACAATGAGCAGTTCTTC	CASRGSGSVSYNEQFF
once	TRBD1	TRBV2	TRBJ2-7	TGTGCCGGCGGGACAGGGTGGTACGAGCAGTACTTC	CAGGTGWYEQYF
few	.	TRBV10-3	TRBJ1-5	TGTGCCATCAGTGCGCTAGAAGTTCAGCCCCAGCATTTT	CAISALEVQPQHF
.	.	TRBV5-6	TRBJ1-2	TGTGCCAGCAGCTTGGGACAGGCCTTTAACTATGGCTACACCTTC	CASSLGQAFNYGYTF
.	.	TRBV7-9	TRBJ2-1	TGTGCCAGCAGCTTACCCGCGGAGGGGGCTAACTACAATGAGCAGTTCTTC	CASSLPAEGANYNEQFF
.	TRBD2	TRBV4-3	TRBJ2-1	TGCGCCAGCAGCCAAGGGCGGGGGGGCCTCTACAATGAGCAGTTCTTC	CASSQGRGGLYNEQFF
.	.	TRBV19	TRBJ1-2	TGTGCCAGTAGTTCACAGGGTTCGCTCTATGGCTACACCTTC	CASSSQGSLYGYTF
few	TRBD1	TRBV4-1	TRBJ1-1	TGCGCCAGCAGCCAAGAGACAGGGGTAACTGAAGCTTTCTTT	CASSQETGVTEAFF
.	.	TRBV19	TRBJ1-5	TGTGCCAGTAGTATGGGGGGGCAGGGTACAAGCAATCAGCCCCAGCATTTT	CASSMGGQGTSNQPQHF
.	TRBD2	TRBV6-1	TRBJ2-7	TGTGCCAGCAGTGAAGCTGCCCTAGCGGTAGCCTCCTACGAGCAGTACTTC	CASSEAALAVASYEQYF
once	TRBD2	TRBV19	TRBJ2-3	TGTGCCAGTAGTACCACCCAGCGGGGAGGCACAGATACGCAGTATTTT	CASSTTQRGGTDTQYF
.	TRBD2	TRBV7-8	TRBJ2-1	TGTGCCAGCAGCCCCCGGGGTAGCGGGACCTACAATGAGCAGTTCTTC	CASSPRGSGTYNEQFF
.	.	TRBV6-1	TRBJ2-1	TGTGCCAGCAGTGACGCCCGGGACACCCGGCAGTTCTTC	CASSDARDTRQFF
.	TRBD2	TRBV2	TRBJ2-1	TGTGCCAGCAGCACTAGCGGGAGAATGAATGAGCAGTTCTTC	CASSTSGRMNEQFF
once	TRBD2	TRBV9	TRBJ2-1	TGTGCCAGCAGCGTAGACAGCGGGGCTTACAATGAGCAGTTCTTC	CASSVDSGAYNEQFF
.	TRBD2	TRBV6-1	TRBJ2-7	TGTGCCGCCCGGACTAGCGGGACCTACGAGCAGTACTTC	CAARTSGTYEQYF
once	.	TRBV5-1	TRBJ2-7	TGCGCCAGCAGCTTGTATGGAGAAAGCTCCTACGAGCAGTACTTC	CASSLYGESSYEQYF